The next 7 T cell receptor beta chains were all read from a single sample in a study of spatial heterogeneity in lung cancer. Time point described: sample taken at primary tumor resection. TCRdb fed the 5' RACE reads into MiXCR, producing one record per CDR3 protein. The sample holds around 63,000 distinct CDR3 sequences, around 6% seen once. The input for sequencing was PBMCs, taken at surgery. These receptors all stem from a female donor with early-stage non-small cell lung cancer.

This clonotype was picked up many times. The chain has TRBV4-1 and TRBJ1-5, with D perhaps TRBD1 (6 bases). V lost 1 base and J 5 bases, leaving 12 bases between the germline ends. Germline assignment: CDR1 MGHRA and CDR2 YSYEKL. The CDR3 extends over 15 amino acids. CDR3 residues: CASSQVMAGDQPQHF. The CDR3 region has the DNA TGCGCCAGCAGCCAAGTCATGGCAGGGGATCAGCCCCAGCATTTT.

This clonotype was picked up many times. This chain links TRBV5-1 with TRBJ2-1; 12 positions agree with TRBD2. Unmatched junction bases numbered 5, after V lost 4 bases and J lost 0 bases. The CDR3 extends over 17 amino acids. The V gene's germline CDR1 is SGHRS and CDR2 YFSETQ. The CDR3 is CASSQGTSGYSYNEQFF. CDR3 nucleotide sequence: TGCGCCAGCAGCCAAGGGACTAGCGGGTACTCCTACAATGAGCAGTTCTTC. The entire variable domain, with the rest obtained from reference TRBV5-1 and TRBJ2-1, is as follows: KAGVTQTPRYLIKTRGQQVTLSCSPISGHRSVSWYQQTPGQGLQFLFEYFSETQRNKGNFPGRFSGRQFSNSRSEMNVSTLELGDSALYLCASSQGTSGYSYNEQFFGPGTRLTVL.

This clonotype was detected ten times or more. The chain has TRBV5-1 and TRBJ2-1, with D possibly matching TRBD1 (6 bases). CDR1 is SGHRS and CDR2 is YFSETQ in the germline V gene. This CDR3 region has 14 residues. V lost 0 bases and J lost 8, with 12 bases in between. The CDR3 DNA reads TGCGCCAGCAGCTTGGAGGCAGGGGTAGATGAGCAGTTCTTC. Translation gives CASSLEAGVDEQFF.

This clonotype was counted ten times or more. The rearrangement uses TRBV27 and TRBJ2-7; 8 nucleotides align to TRBD2. The CDR3 covers 15 residues. The germline gives CDR1 MNHEY, CDR2 SMNVEV (reference sequence). Trimming removed 1 base from V and 3 bases from J; junction bases left unmatched: 5. Written as DNA, the CDR3 is TGTGCCAGCAGTTTATATTACGGGGGGGGCTACGAGCAGTACGTC. Its translation is CASSLYYGGGYEQYV.

The V gene is TRBV21-1, the J gene TRBJ2-7; the D call TRBD1 from the table was never checked on the DNA. TRBV21-1 is an annotated pseudogene. The CDR3 runs 14 residues. The CDR3 protein is CASSKGTGTYEQYF. CDR3 in DNA: TGTGCCAGCAGCAAAGGAACAGGAACCTACGAGCAGTACTTC.

CDR3 loop: CASSVGVEQFF. The CDR3 coding sequence is TGTGCCAGCAGCGTAGGTGTTGAGCAGTTCTTC. The chain carries TRBV9 and TRBJ2-1; D gene ambiguous. Germline CDR1 and CDR2: SGDLS and YYNGEE. The CDR3 sequence is 11 residues long. V was cut by 0 bases and J by 9 bases, with 4 bases left in between.

This clonotype was picked up a small number of times. The genes are TRBV4-2 and TRBJ2-2, with D maybe TRBD2 (5 bases). Looked up from germline, CDR1 is LGHNA and CDR2 is YNFKEQ. CDR3 length equals 18 residues. Trimming left V 0 bases short and J 3 bases short, with 17 bases between. CDR3 protein: CASSQESGGFGDTGELFF. CDR3 DNA: TGTGCCAGCAGCCAAGAATCGGGCGGGTTCGGGGACACCGGGGAGCTGTTTTTT.